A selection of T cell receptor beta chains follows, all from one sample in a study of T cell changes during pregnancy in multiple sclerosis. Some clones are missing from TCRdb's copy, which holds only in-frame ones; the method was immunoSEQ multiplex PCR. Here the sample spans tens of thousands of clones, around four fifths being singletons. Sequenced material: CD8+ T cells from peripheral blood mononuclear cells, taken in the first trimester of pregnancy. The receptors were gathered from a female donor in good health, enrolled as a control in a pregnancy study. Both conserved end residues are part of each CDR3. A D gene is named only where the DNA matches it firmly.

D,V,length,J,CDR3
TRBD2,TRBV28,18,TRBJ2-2,CASSFHPPSGRNTGELFF
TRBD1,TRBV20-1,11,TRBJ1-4,CSASGGDRGTF
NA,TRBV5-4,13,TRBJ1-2,CASSPGQQYGYTF
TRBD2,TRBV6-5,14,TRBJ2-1,CASSYREGIGEQFF
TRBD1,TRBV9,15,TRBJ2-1,CASSLGTGSYNEQFF
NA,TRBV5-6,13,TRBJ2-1,CASSLSRVDEQFF
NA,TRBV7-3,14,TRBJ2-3,CASSLTPGTDTQYF
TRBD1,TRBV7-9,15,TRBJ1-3,CASSPGTGVRNTIYF
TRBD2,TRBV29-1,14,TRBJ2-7,CSVVGTSGSYEQYF
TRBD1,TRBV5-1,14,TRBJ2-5,CASSRQGPQETQYF
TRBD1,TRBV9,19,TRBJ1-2,CASSVGAQGTGKSPYGYTF
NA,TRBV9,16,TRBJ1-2,CASNPTGQISNYGYTF
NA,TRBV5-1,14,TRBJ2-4,CASSPEGGGNIQYF
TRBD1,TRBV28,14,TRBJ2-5,CASSNRGNQETQYF
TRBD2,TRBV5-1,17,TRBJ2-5,CASSLGTSGGAEETQYF
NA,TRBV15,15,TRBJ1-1,CATSRGRGALTEAFF
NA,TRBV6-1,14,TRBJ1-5,CASSEGADIQPQHF
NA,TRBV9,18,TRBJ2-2,CASSSTDRGAPNTGELFF
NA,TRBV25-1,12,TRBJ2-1,CASNKGFNEQFF